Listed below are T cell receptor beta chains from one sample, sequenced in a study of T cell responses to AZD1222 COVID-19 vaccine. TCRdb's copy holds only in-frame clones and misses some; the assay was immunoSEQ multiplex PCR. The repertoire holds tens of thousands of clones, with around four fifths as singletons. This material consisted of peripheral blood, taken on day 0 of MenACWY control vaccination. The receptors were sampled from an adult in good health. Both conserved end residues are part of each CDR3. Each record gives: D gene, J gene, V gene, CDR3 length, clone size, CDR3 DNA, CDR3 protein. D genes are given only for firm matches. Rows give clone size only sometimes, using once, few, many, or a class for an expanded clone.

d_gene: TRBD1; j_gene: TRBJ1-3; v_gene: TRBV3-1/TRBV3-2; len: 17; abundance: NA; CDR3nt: TGTGCCAGCAGCCAAGCCACCGGGGAGGGGGCACGAAACACCATATATTTT; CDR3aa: CASSQATGEGARNTIYF
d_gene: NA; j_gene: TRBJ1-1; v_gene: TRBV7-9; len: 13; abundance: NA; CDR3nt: TGTGCCAGCAGCCCGGTCCCTCGCACTGAAGCTTTCTTT; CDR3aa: CASSPVPRTEAFF
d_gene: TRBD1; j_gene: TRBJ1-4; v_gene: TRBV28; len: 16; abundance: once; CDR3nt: TGTGCCAGCAGTGGTACCCGGACAGGGAGGTACGGAAAACTGTTTTTT; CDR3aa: CASSGTRTGRYGKLFF
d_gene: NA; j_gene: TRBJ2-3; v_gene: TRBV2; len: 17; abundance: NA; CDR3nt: TGTGCCAGCAGTGGTAACGGAGGGGCCGCCCTCACAGATACGCAGTATTTT; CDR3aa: CASSGNGGAALTDTQYF
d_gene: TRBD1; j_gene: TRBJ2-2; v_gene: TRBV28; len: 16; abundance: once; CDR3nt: TGTGCCAGCAGTAGCCCGGGACAGCGAACCACCGGGGAGCTGTTTTTT; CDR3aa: CASSSPGQRTTGELFF
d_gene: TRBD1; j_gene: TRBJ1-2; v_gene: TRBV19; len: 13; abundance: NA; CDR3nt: TGTGCCAGTTGTGGACAGGGGAACCATGGCTACACCTTC; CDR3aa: CASCGQGNHGYTF
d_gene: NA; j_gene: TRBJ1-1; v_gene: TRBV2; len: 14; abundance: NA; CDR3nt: TGTGCCAGCAGTGAGGTAGTTGGCTGGGTTGAAGCTTTCTTT; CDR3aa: CASSEVVGWVEAFF
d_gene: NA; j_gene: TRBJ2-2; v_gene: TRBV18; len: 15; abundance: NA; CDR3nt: TGTGCCAGCTCACCAAGTCAACCGACCACCGGGGAGCTGTTTTTT; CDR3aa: CASSPSQPTTGELFF
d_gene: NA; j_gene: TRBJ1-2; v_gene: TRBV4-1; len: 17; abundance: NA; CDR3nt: TGCGCCAGCAGCCAAGATTCCGGAGTTAGGAAACAATATGGCTACACCTTC; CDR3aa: CASSQDSGVRKQYGYTF
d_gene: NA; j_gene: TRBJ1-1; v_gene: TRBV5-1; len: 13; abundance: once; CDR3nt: TGCGCCAGCAAGAGGCAGATAAACACTGAAGCTTTCTTT; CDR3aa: CASKRQINTEAFF
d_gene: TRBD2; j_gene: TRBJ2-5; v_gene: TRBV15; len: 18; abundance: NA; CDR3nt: TGTGCCACCAGCAGGAGGAAGGGACTAGCGGGGGGGCAAGAGACCCAGTACTTC; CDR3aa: CATSRRKGLAGGQETQYF
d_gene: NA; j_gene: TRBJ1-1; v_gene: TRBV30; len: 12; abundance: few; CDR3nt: TGTGCATGTAACCCAGAGAACACTGAAGCTTTCTTT; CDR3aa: CACNPENTEAFF
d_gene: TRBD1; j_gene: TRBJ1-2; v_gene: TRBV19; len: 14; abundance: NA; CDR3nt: TGTGCCAGTACCCCGGGACAGGGGCCTGCTGGCTACACCTTC; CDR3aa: CASTPGQGPAGYTF
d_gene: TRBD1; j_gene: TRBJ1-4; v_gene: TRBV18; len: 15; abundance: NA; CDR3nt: TGTGCCAGCTCATCAAACAGGGGAAATAATGAAAAACTGTTTTTT; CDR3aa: CASSSNRGNNEKLFF
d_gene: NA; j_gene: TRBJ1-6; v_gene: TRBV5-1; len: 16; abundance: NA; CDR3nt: TGCGCCAGCAGCTTGGACGCCTCACCAACGGGATCACCCCTCCACTTT; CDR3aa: CASSLDASPTGSPLHF
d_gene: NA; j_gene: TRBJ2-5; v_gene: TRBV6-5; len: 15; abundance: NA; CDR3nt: TGTGCCAGCAATATCAAAAGGGGGGGACAAGAGACCCAGTACTTC; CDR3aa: CASNIKRGGQETQYF
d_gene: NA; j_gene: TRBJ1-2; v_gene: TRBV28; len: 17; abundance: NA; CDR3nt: TGTGCCAGCAAGGGCCAGTGGGGTTCGAGTTCTAACTATGGCTACACCTTC; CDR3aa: CASKGQWGSSSNYGYTF